The 27 T cell receptor beta chains below all came from one sample that was sequenced in a study of blood T cell repertoires in COVID-19. Assay: immunoSEQ multiplex PCR; the TCRdb copy retains only in-frame clones and omits some. Of tens of thousands of clones listed, roughly 88% are singletons. Sequencing was done on a sample of peripheral blood. Source of these receptors: a woman older than 75 with acute or convalescent COVID-19.

The chain employs TRBV6-2 or TRBV6-3 and TRBJ2-7; D is unclear. This CDR3 region has 13 residues. Trimming took 2 bases from V and 1 from J, leaving 6 bases between them. Germline V CDR1 and CDR2: MNHEY, SVGEGT. The CDR3 nucleotides read TGTGCCAGCAGTTACCTGGCATCCTACGAGCAGTACTTC. It is translated as CASSYLASYEQYF.

The gene calls are TRBV5-1 and TRBJ1-2, with TRBD1 matching 10 bases. Germline V gene lookup returns CDR1 SGHRS and CDR2 YFSETQ. The CDR3 sequence is 16 residues long. V was clipped by 4 bases and J by 0 bases; unmatched bases: 6. This CDR3 is CASSQRQGASNYGYTF. The CDR3 DNA follows: TGCGCCAGCAGCCAAAGACAGGGGGCCTCTAACTATGGCTACACCTTC. The whole variable domain, remainder taken from reference TRBV5-1 and TRBJ1-2, is KAGVTQTPRYLIKTRGQQVTLSCSPISGHRSVSWYQQTPGQGLQFLFEYFSETQRNKGNFPGRFSGRQFSNSRSEMNVSTLELGDSALYLCASSQRQGASNYGYTFGSGTRLTVV.

The rearrangement joins TRBV5-1 to TRBJ2-7; tentative D call: TRBD1 (6 bases). The V end lost 4 bases, the J end lost 2 bases, and 10 bases lay between the germline ends. Germline CDR1 is SGHRS and CDR2 is YFSETQ. The CDR3 covers 13 residues. CDR3 region: CASSAGATYEQYF. Written as DNA, the CDR3 is TGCGCCAGCAGCGCAGGGGCCACCTACGAGCAGTACTTC.

This chain connects TRBV5-5 to TRBJ1-4; TRBD1 agrees at 9 bases. Germline V gene lookup returns CDR1 SGHKS and CDR2 YYEKEE (reference sequence). The CDR3 is 16 amino acids. V shed 0 bases, J shed 8 bases, and the junction held 8 bases outside the gene matches. The chain's CDR3 is CASSLGNRGRTEKLFF. CDR3 nucleotide sequence: TGTGCCAGCAGCTTGGGGAACAGGGGGCGAACGGAAAAACTGTTTTTT.

The chain uses TRBV19 and TRBJ2-3; D is unclear. Trimming pared 5 bases from V and 2 bases from J, leaving 14 bases between. CDR3 length equals 15 residues. CDR1 and CDR2 from the germline V gene are LNHDA and SQIVND (reference sequence). The CDR3 DNA follows: TGTGCCAGTAGTCCCCCGGCAGCGACCACAGATACGCAGTATTTT. The encoded protein is CASSPPAATTDTQYF.

In this sample, this clone turned up once. The chain joins TRBV2 to TRBJ1-2; TRBD1 might be the D (5 bases). This CDR3 has 12 residues. Trimming removed 3 bases at V and 4 bases at J, with 6 bases between. Germline loops: CDR1 SNHLY, CDR2 FYNNEI. The CDR3 here is CASSDGGYGYTF. DNA of the CDR3: TGTGCCAGCAGTGACGGGGGCTATGGCTACACCTTC.

The chain has TRBV6-2 or TRBV6-3 and TRBJ2-2; a weak D match, TRBD1 (7 bases). The CDR3 sequence is 16 residues long. CDR1 and CDR2 from the germline V gene are MNHEY and SVGEGT. The ends were cut back, 2 bases at V and 2 bases at J, with 12 bases in the middle. This CDR3 reads CASSYRRGRNTGELFF. The CDR3 DNA follows: TGTGCCAGCAGTTACCGGAGGGGGCGAAACACCGGGGAGCTGTTTTTT.

The genes are TRBV5-1 and TRBJ2-2; a weak D match, TRBD2 (6 bases). The CDR3 totals 13 residues. V lost 10 bases to trimming and J lost 7 bases, with 17 bases between them. The germline V gene has CDR1 SGHRS and CDR2 YFSETQ. CDR3 DNA sequence: TGCGCCCGCCGCCGGGCCGGGGGCGGGGAGCTGTTTTTT. Residues: CARRRAGGGELFF. Full variable domain (outside the CDR3, taken from reference TRBV5-1 and TRBJ2-2): KAGVTQTPRYLIKTRGQQVTLSCSPISGHRSVSWYQQTPGQGLQFLFEYFSETQRNKGNFPGRFSGRQFSNSRSEMNVSTLELGDSALYLCARRRAGGGELFFGEGSRLTVL.

The gene calls are TRBV3-1 (or the pseudogene TRBV3-2) and TRBJ1-2; the D gene is possibly TRBD1 (6 bases). Germline CDR1 is LGHDT and CDR2 is YNNKEL (reference sequence). The CDR3 runs 14 residues. V lost 1 base to trimming and J lost 2 bases, with 8 bases between them. DNA for the CDR3: TGTGCCAGCAGCCAAGGGACAGCCAACTATGGCTACACCTTC. It yields the protein CASSQGTANYGYTF.

This chain uses TRBV6-2 or TRBV6-3 with TRBJ2-1; perhaps TRBD2 as D (5 bases). This CDR3 is 13 amino acids long. Looked up from germline, CDR1 is MNHEY and CDR2 is SVGEGT. The V gene lost 5 bases and the J gene lost 4 bases, with 9 bases spanning the gap. CDR3 loop: CASSRTQYNEQFF. Here the CDR3 DNA reads TGTGCCAGCAGTAGGACTCAGTACAATGAGCAGTTCTTC.

V and J are TRBV5-4 and TRBJ1-2; 10 bases are a match to TRBD1. This CDR3 is built from 16 residues. V dropped 4 bases and J dropped 3; count of bases not matched to a gene: 9. Looked up from germline, CDR1 is SGHNT and CDR2 is YYREEE (reference sequence). CDR3 loop: CASSRKDRGPDYGYTF. The CDR3, as DNA: TGTGCCAGCAGCCGAAAAGACAGGGGGCCTGACTATGGCTACACCTTC.

The chain combines TRBV11-2 with TRBJ2-7; TRBD2 might be the D (5 bases). The CDR3 totals 16 residues. Trimming left V 0 bases short and J 7 bases short, with 19 bases between. From germline, CDR1 is SGHAT and CDR2 FQNNGV. CDR3 nucleotides: TGTGCCAGCAGCTTAGATCTCGGGAACGTTTCGGGGGAGCAGTACTTC. Residues: CASSLDLGNVSGEQYF.

This chain connects TRBV3-1 (or the pseudogene TRBV3-2) to TRBJ2-3; possible D gene TRBD2, 6 bases. Germline V lookup: CDR1 LGHDT, CDR2 YNNKEL (reference sequence). The CDR3 loop spans 14 amino acids. Trimming took off 3 bases at V and 5 bases at J, with 12 bases between the two ends. CDR3 nucleotides: TGTGCCAGCAGCCAGCGGGATAGGGGAGATACGCAGTATTTT. This codes for CASSQRDRGDTQYF.

This clone appeared a single time. The chain uses TRBV5-1 and TRBJ1-2; D remains ambiguous. V lost 4 bases and J lost 5, with 15 bases in between. Germline V CDR1 and CDR2: SGHRS, YFSETQ. CDR3 length equals 14 residues. CDR3 bases: TGCGCCAGCAGCCCGGAGGGCAGCAAATATGGCTACACCTTC. The encoded protein is CASSPEGSKYGYTF.

This clone was recorded only once. The chain couples TRBV24-1 to TRBJ1-1; D is perhaps TRBD1 (5 bases). Germline V lookup: CDR1 KGHDR, CDR2 SFDVKD. The CDR3 is made up of 14 amino acids. Trimming left V 1 base short and J 1 base short, with 6 bases between. CDR3 DNA sequence: TGTGCCACCAGTGATTTCAGGGAGAACACTGAAGCTTTCTTT. Its translation is CATSDFRENTEAFF.

CDR3 DNA sequence: TGTGCCTGGAGTGTACGAGGGCAGCTAATCTACGAGCAGTACTTC. It specifies CAWSVRGQLIYEQYF. The rearrangement uses TRBV30 and TRBJ2-7; tentative D call: TRBD2 (5 bases). V lost 0 bases to trimming and J lost 3 bases, with 15 bases between them. Germline V gene sequence: CDR1 GTSNPN, CDR2 SVGIG (reference sequence). The CDR3 extends over 15 amino acids.

CDR3 loop: CASSQDNGGGPYNEQFF. In nucleotides, the CDR3 is TGTGCCAGCAGCCAAGATAATGGCGGGGGTCCCTACAATGAGCAGTTCTTC. The rearrangement uses TRBV3-1 (or the pseudogene TRBV3-2) and TRBJ2-1; TRBD2 agrees at 7 bases. Unmatched junction bases numbered 7, after V lost 0 bases and J lost 2 bases. CDR3 size: 17 residues. Germline V gene sequence: CDR1 LGHDT, CDR2 YNNKEL (reference sequence).

The rearrangement uses TRBV18 and TRBJ1-2; possible D gene TRBD1, 5 bases. This CDR3 has 16 residues. Looked up from germline, CDR1 is KGHSH and CDR2 is LQKENI. Trimming shortened V by 1 base and J by 2 bases, and 14 bases separated the two germline ends. The CDR3 DNA sequence: TGTGCCAGCTCACCACTGGGGGACTCACTAAACTATGGCTACACCTTC. Protein: CASSPLGDSLNYGYTF.

For the CDR3, the DNA is TGTGCCATCAGGCCCGGGGGACTCAACACTGAAGCTTTCTTT. Translating it yields CAIRPGGLNTEAFF. The chain couples TRBV10-3 to TRBJ1-1; maybe TRBD1 (5 bases). V was trimmed by 6 bases and J by 2 bases, leaving 13 bases between them. The CDR3 contains 14 residues. Germline lookup yields CDR1 ENHRY and CDR2 SYGVKD.

V usage is TRBV6-2 or TRBV6-3 and J usage is TRBJ1-2; 8 positions match TRBD1. The ends lost 6 bases at V and 0 bases at J; junction bases unmatched: 3. There are 14 residues in the CDR3. Germline assignment: CDR1 MNHEY and CDR2 SVGEGT. The CDR3 DNA sequence: TGTGCCAGCAGCGACAGGGGACCTAACTATGGCTACACCTTC. Amino acids: CASSDRGPNYGYTF.

This chain uses TRBV6-5 with TRBJ1-2; 7 nucleotides agree with TRBD1. The CDR3 extends over 15 amino acids. In germline, CDR1 is MNHEY, CDR2 SVGAGI. After removal of 2 bases from V and 6 bases from J, the junction contained 9 bases not matched to a gene. CDR3 in amino acids: CASSYVVTGTHGYTF. The CDR3 coding sequence is TGTGCCAGCAGTTACGTAGTGACAGGGACCCATGGCTACACCTTC.

This clone was seen a handful of times. The rearrangement uses TRBV14 and TRBJ1-6; D gene ambiguous. This CDR3 contains 13 residues. Trimming left V 5 bases short and J 7 bases short, with 9 bases between. The germline V gene has CDR1 SGHDN and CDR2 FVKESK. The CDR3 region has the DNA TGTGCCAGCAGCTCCTCGAGGAATTCACCCCTCCACTTT. It is translated as CASSSSRNSPLHF.

The V gene is TRBV18, the J gene TRBJ1-6; D remains unclear. Germline assignment: CDR1 KGHSH and CDR2 LQKENI. V was shortened by 4 bases and J by 8 bases, with 15 bases between the two germline ends. The CDR3 extends over 15 amino acids. CDR3 loop: CASSQRRGLDSPLHF. The CDR3 DNA sequence: TGTGCCAGCTCACAAAGGCGGGGTTTAGATTCACCCCTCCACTTT.

The J gene is TRBJ2-2, the V gene TRBV5-1, with D maybe TRBD2 (6 bases). V gave up 2 bases and J gave up 5 bases, with 19 bases separating them. Germline loops: CDR1 SGHRS, CDR2 YFSETQ. The CDR3 sequence is 17 residues long. CDR3 bases: TGCGCCAGCAGCTTTATCCGTTCGGGCGGGAATACCGGGGAGCTGTTTTTT. This encodes CASSFIRSGGNTGELFF.

This rearrangement joins TRBV5-5 to TRBJ1-1; D may be TRBD1 (5 bases). V lost 2 bases to trimming and J lost 1 base, with 9 bases between them. The CDR3 sequence is 14 residues long. Per germline, CDR1 SGHKS and CDR2 YYEKEE (reference sequence). CDR3 nucleotide sequence: TGTGCCAGCAGCTTCAGGGTCGGGAACACTGAAGCTTTCTTT. Translating gives CASSFRVGNTEAFF.

The rearrangement uses TRBV3-1 (or the pseudogene TRBV3-2) and TRBJ1-2; possible D gene TRBD1, 6 bases. Germline assignment: CDR1 LGHDT and CDR2 YNNKEL (reference sequence). V shed 1 base and J shed 4 bases, with 16 bases lying between them. The length of the CDR3 is 16 residues. DNA for the CDR3: TGTGCCAGCAGCCAAGGGACAGCCCAATTTCTCTATGGCTACACCTTC. Protein product: CASSQGTAQFLYGYTF.

This chain joins TRBV7-9 and TRBJ1-2, with D maybe TRBD1 (6 bases). Germline loops: CDR1 SEHNR, CDR2 FQNEAQ (reference sequence). The V end was cut by 1 base, the J end by 4 bases, with 13 bases between. The CDR3 is 15 residues long. CDR3 in DNA: TGTGCCAGCAGCTTAGAAGGATGGACAGCCTATGGCTACACCTTC. It codes for CASSLEGWTAYGYTF.